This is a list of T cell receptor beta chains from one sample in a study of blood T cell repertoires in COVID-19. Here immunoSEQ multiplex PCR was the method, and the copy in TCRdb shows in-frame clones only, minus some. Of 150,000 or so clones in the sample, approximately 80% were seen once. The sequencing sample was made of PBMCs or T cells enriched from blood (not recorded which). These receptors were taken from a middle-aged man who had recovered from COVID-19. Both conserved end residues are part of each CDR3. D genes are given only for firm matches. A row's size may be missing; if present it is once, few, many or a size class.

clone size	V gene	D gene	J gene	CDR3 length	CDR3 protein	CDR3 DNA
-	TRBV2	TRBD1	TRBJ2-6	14	CASTGGTGANVLTF	TGTGCCAGCACAGGGGGAACGGGGGCCAACGTCCTGACTTTC
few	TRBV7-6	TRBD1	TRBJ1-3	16	CASSLSGTGGGNTIYF	TGTGCCAGCAGCCTTAGCGGCACAGGGGGTGGAAACACCATATATTTT
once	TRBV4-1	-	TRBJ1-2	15	CASSQDRVGNYGYTF	TGCGCCAGCAGCCAAGACAGGGTAGGAAACTATGGCTACACCTTC
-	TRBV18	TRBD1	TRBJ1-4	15	CASSRRQGDSEKLFF	TGTGCCAGCTCACGACGACAGGGGGACAGCGAAAAACTGTTTTTT
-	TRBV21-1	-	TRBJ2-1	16	CASSRERGTLLTEQFF	TGTGCCAGCAGCAGGGAGAGGGGGACATTGCTTACTGAGCAGTTCTTC
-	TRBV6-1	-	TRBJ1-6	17	CASSEARGVSAGSPLHF	TGTGCCAGCAGTGAAGCTCGGGGGGTATCGGCGGGTTCACCCCTCCACTTT
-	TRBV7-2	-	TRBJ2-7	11	CASSFLSEQYF	TGTGCCAGCAGCTTTCTTTCCGAGCAGTACTTC
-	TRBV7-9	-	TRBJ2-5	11	CASSFQETQYF	TGTGCCAGCAGCTTTCAGGAGACCCAGTACTTC
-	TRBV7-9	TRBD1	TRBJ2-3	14	CASSGTGAWDTQYF	TGTGCCAGCAGTGGGACAGGGGCCTGGGATACGCAGTATTTT
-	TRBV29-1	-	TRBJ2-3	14	CSVVWRGQTDTQYF	TGCAGCGTTGTTTGGAGGGGGCAGACAGATACGCAGTATTTT
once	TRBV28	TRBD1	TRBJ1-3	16	CASSSSGRGPGNTIYF	TGTGCCAGCAGTTCCTCCGGCAGGGGGCCTGGAAACACCATATATTTT
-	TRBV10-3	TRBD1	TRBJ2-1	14	CAISTQGIPNEQFF	TGTGCCATCAGTACACAGGGGATCCCCAATGAGCAGTTCTTC
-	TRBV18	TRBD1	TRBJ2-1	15	CASAKRTGDYNEQFF	TGTGCCAGCGCGAAGAGGACAGGGGACTACAATGAGCAGTTCTTC
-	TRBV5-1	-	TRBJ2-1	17	CASSPVLSSRSYNEQFF	TGCGCCAGCAGCCCCGTACTATCTTCTCGGTCCTACAATGAGCAGTTCTTC
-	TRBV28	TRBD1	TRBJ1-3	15	CASSLGTGHGNTIYF	TGTGCCAGCAGTTTAGGGACAGGGCACGGAAACACCATATATTTT
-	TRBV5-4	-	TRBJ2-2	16	CASSVGQFMNTGELFF	TGTGCCAGCAGCGTTGGACAGTTTATGAACACCGGGGAGCTGTTTTTT
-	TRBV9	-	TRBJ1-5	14	CASSVDSGNQPQHF	TGTGCCAGCAGCGTGGACAGCGGTAATCAGCCCCAGCATTTT
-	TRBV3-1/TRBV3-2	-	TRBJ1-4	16	CASSQGLSATNEKLFF	TGTGCCAGCAGCCAGGGACTTTCTGCAACTAATGAAAAACTGTTTTTT
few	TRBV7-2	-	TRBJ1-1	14	CASSLFDTTDEAFF	TGTGCCAGCAGCTTATTCGACACAACTGATGAAGCTTTCTTT
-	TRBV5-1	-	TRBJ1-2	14	CASSLTGRGKGYTF	TGCGCCAGCAGCTTGACGGGCAGGGGAAAAGGCTACACCTTC
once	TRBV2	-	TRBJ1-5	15	CASSEMRQRSQPQHF	TGTGCCAGCAGTGAAATGAGACAGAGGAGTCAGCCCCAGCATTTT
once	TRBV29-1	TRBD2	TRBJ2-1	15	CSALRTSGGWTGQFF	TGCAGCGCCCTCCGGACTAGCGGGGGGTGGACGGGGCAGTTCTTC